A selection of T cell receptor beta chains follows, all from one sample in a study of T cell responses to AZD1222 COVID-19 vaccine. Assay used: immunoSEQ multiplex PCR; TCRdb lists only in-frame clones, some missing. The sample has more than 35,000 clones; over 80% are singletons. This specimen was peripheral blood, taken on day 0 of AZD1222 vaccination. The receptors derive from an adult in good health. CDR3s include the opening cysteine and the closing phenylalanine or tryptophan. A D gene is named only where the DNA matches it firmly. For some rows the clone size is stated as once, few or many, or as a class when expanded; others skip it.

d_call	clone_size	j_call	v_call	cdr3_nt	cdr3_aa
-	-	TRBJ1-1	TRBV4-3	TGCGCCAGCAGCCAAGAAGGGACAACGAACACTGAAGCTTTCTTT	CASSQEGTTNTEAFF
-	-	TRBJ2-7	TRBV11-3	TGTGCCAGCAGCTTAGAGAGGGGCGGGGGCCCCAACGAGCAGTACTTC	CASSLERGGGPNEQYF
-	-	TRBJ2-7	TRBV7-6	TGTGCCAGCAGCAACTACCCCCGGGCGGATAGCTCCTACGAGCAGTACTTC	CASSNYPRADSSYEQYF
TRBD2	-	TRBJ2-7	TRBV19	TGTGCCAGTACCGACGGGGGGACGGGCCCCTACGAGCAGTACTTC	CASTDGGTGPYEQYF
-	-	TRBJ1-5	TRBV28	TGTGCCAGCATCTCCCGGGGGCGCGGGCAGCCCCAGCATTTT	CASISRGRGQPQHF
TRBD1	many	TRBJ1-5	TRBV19	TGTGCCAGTAGTATAGCAGGGGGTGGCAATCAGCCCCAGCATTTT	CASSIAGGGNQPQHF
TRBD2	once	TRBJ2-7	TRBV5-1	TGCGCCAGCTGGGGGATCGGGACTAGCGGATCCTACGAGCAGTACTTC	CASWGIGTSGSYEQYF
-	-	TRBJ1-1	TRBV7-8	TGTGCCAGCAGCTTAGTTTTGGGGGCGCGAATAGAAGCTTTCTTT	CASSLVLGARIEAFF
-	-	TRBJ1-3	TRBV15	TGTGCCACCAGCAGAGGGACCCCTGGAAACACCATATATTTT	CATSRGTPGNTIYF
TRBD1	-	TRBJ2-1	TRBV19	TGTGCCAGTAGTACACCGGGACAGGGGAATGAGCAGTTCTTC	CASSTPGQGNEQFF
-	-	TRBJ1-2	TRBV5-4	TGTGCCAGCAGCCCCGGGCAAAGGGTTAGTGGCTACACCTTC	CASSPGQRVSGYTF
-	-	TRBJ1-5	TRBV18	TGTGCCAGCTCCCCTACCCGGGATCAGCCCCAGCATTTT	CASSPTRDQPQHF
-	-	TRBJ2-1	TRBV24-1	TGTGCCACCAGTGATTCAGAGGCTTCGGGCTACAATGAGCAGTTCTTC	CATSDSEASGYNEQFF
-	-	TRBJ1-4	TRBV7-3	TGTGCCAGCCCCCCACCCGGGCAGCCGAATGAAAAACTGTTTTTT	CASPPPGQPNEKLFF
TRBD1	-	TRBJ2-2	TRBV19	TGTGCCAGTACCGGGACAGGGTCAACCGGGGAGCTGTTTTTT	CASTGTGSTGELFF
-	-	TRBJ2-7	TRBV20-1	TGCAGTGCTAGTCAGGACTACGAGCAGTACTTC	CSASQDYEQYF
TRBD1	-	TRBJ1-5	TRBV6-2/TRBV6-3	TGTGCCAGCAGTTCGACAGGGGGTCACCAGCCCCAGCATTTT	CASSSTGGHQPQHF
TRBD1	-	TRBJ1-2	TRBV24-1	TGTGCCACCAGTGATCCCGGGAGACAGGGGACGAAAAAGCACTATGGCTACACCTTC	CATSDPGRQGTKKHYGYTF
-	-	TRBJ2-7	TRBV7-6	TGTGCCAGCAGCCCTTCGTCGAACTACGAGCCGTACTTC	CASSPSSNYEPYF
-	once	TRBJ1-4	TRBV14	TGTGCCAGCAGCAAAATGGGGGGAAATGAAAAACTGTTTTTT	CASSKMGGNEKLFF
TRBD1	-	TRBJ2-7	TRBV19	TGTGCCAGTAAGGACAGGGGCTACGAGCAGTACTTC	CASKDRGYEQYF
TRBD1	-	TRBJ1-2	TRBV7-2	TGTGCCAGCAGCTTAGCACAGGGGCTTGATCGTGGCTACACCTTC	CASSLAQGLDRGYTF
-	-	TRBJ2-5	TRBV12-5	TGTGCTAGTGGTTCGTGGACAGGGAGGGGAAAAGAGACCCAGTACTTC	CASGSWTGRGKETQYF
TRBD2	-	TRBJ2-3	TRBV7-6	TGTGCCAGCAGCTTTTCGGGGGGGCTTACAGATACGCAGTATTTT	CASSFSGGLTDTQYF
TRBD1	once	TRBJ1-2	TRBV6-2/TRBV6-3	TGTGCCAGCAGTCCAGGGGGAGTCGTATATGGCTACACCTTC	CASSPGGVVYGYTF
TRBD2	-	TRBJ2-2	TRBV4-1	TGCGCCAGCAGCCAAGCTAGCGGGAGGGCCGCCTCGAACACCGGGGAGCTGTTTTTT	CASSQASGRAASNTGELFF
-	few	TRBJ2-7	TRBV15	TGTGCCACCAGCAGAGATTATAGGACAGTCGCCTACGAGCAGTACTTC	CATSRDYRTVAYEQYF
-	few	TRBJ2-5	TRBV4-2	TGTGCCAGCAGCCAATACAGGTCGGAGACCCAGTACTTC	CASSQYRSETQYF
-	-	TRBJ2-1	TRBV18	TGTGCCAGCTCCCGACCCGAGCTTAATGAGCAGTTCTTC	CASSRPELNEQFF
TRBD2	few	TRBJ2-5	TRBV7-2	TGTGCCAGCAGCTTAGTAGTGGGGCTAGCGGGGAGCCGACAAGAGACCCAGTACTTC	CASSLVVGLAGSRQETQYF
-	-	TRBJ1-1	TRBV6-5	TGTGCCAGCAGTTACGCCCTAGGCGGGGGCAACACTGAAGCTTTCTTT	CASSYALGGGNTEAFF
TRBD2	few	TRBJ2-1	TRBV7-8	TGTGCCAGCAGCCCTGGGACTAGCGGCCTATCCTACAATGAGCAGTTCTTC	CASSPGTSGLSYNEQFF
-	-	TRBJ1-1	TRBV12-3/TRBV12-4	TGTGCCAGTACAAAATGGGCGGACACTGAAGCTTTCTTT	CASTKWADTEAFF
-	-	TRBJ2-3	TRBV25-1	TGTGCCAGCAGTGAGTATCGGGACATCTACACAGATACGCAGTATTTT	CASSEYRDIYTDTQYF
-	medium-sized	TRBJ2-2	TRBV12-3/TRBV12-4	TGTGCCAGCAGTTTACGAGAGTGGGAGCTGTTTTTT	CASSLREWELFF
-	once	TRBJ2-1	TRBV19	TGTGCCAGTAGTATTCCGGGGCCACCCTACAATGAGCAGTTCTTC	CASSIPGPPYNEQFF
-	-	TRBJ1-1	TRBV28	TGTGCCAGCACCCATCGGCCTACTGAAGCTTTCTTT	CASTHRPTEAFF
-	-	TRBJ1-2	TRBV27	TGTGCCAGCGGGCAGGGGTATGGCTACACCTTC	CASGQGYGYTF
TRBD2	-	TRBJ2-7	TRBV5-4	TGTGCCAGCAGCTTCCGTGGGACTAACTCCTACGAGCAGTACTTC	CASSFRGTNSYEQYF
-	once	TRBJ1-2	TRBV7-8	TGTGCCAGCAGCCCGAACATCCCGTCCGCCTATGGCTACACCTTC	CASSPNIPSAYGYTF
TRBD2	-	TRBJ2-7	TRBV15	TGTGCCACCAGCATCCGGACTAGCGGGAGTTACGAGCAGTACTTC	CATSIRTSGSYEQYF
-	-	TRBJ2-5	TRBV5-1	TGCGCCAGCAGCTTGGGTGGCAGCCAAGAGACCCAGTACTTC	CASSLGGSQETQYF
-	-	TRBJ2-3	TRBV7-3	TGTGCCAGCAGCCTGGACAGAGCCAGCACAGATACGCAGTATTTT	CASSLDRASTDTQYF
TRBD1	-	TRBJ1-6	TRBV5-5	TGTGCCAGCAGCTTGGATTGGGACAGAAATTCACCCCTCCACTTT	CASSLDWDRNSPLHF
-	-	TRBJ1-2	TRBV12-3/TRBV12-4	TGTGCCAGCACCCGTCAGCCGGGCATAGGCTACACCTTC	CASTRQPGIGYTF
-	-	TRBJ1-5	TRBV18	TGTGCCAGCTCACCCCCAAATCAGCCCCAGCATTTT	CASSPPNQPQHF